The 10 T cell receptor beta chains below were found in one sample sequenced in a study of T cells after yellow fever vaccination. TCRdb fed the 5' RACE reads into MiXCR, producing one record per CDR3 protein. The table has around 550,000 distinct CDR3 sequences, 15% to 20% seen once. Sequences were derived from PBMCs, sampled 15 days after the yellow fever booster vaccination. The receptors originated from a man younger than 40 who received the YFV17D yellow fever vaccine.

V is TRBV12-3 or TRBV12-4 and J is TRBJ2-7, with TRBD1 as a possible D gene (5 bases). CDR3 size: 11 residues. Deletions cut 1 base from V and 11 bases from J, with 9 bases between. CDR3 bases: TGTGCCAGCAGTTTAGGGTCAGGGAAGTACTTC. This encodes CASSLGSGKYF.

This clonotype was detected a few times. The junction and the germline gene differ at one end; a read error may be behind it. The gene calls are TRBV5-6 and TRBJ2-1; 11 bases are shared with TRBD2. The CDR3 totals 14 residues. The germline V gene has CDR1 SGHDT and CDR2 YYEEEE. In nucleotides, the CDR3 is TGTGCCAGCAGCTTGAGGCTAGCGGGAGGCCTGGACCGCTTC. As protein: CASSLRLAGGLDRF.

The chain employs TRBV20-1 and TRBJ2-3, with 7 nucleotides matching TRBD2. Trimming removed 4 bases from V and 2 bases from J; junction bases left unmatched: 9. Per the germline V gene, CDR1 is DFQATT and CDR2 is SNEGSKA (reference sequence). This CDR3 is 15 amino acids long. CDR3 nucleotide sequence: TGCAGTGCTACCACGGGGGGAGAGGTCACAGATACGCAGTATTTT. This codes for CSATTGGEVTDTQYF.

The J gene is TRBJ2-7, the V gene TRBV10-3, with TRBD1 identical over 7 bases. The CDR3 has 15 amino acids. Germline V CDR1 and CDR2: ENHRY, SYGVKD. The V and J ends lost 3 bases and 3 bases, in that order; junction bases with no gene match: 8. The CDR3 is CAISEGQVTGYEQYF. The CDR3 region has the DNA TGTGCCATCAGTGAAGGACAGGTAACGGGCTACGAGCAGTACTTC.

The V and J genes are TRBV18 and TRBJ2-3; D is unresolved. CDR1 and CDR2 from the germline V gene are KGHSH and LQKENI. Trimming removed 0 bases from V and 2 bases from J, with 12 bases in between. The CDR3 has 16 residues. The CDR3 region has the DNA TGTGCCAGCTCACCACCATATACCGGCGCCACAGATACGCAGTATTTT. Residues: CASSPPYTGATDTQYF.

The rearrangement joins TRBV20-1 to TRBJ2-1, with a possible D match to TRBD2 (5 bases). The CDR3 extends over 13 amino acids. The V end lost 5 bases, the J end lost 4 bases, and 12 bases lay between the germline ends. Germline CDR1 reads DFQATT; CDR2 reads SNEGSKA (reference sequence). This CDR3 is CSAGRTSYNEQFF. CDR3 nucleotide sequence: TGCAGTGCTGGCCGGACTTCTTACAATGAGCAGTTCTTC.

This clonotype has ten or more counts. This chain connects TRBV28 to TRBJ2-7, with D unclear. Deletions cut 6 bases from V and 2 bases from J, with 8 bases between. This CDR3 has 12 amino acids. The V gene's germline CDR1 is MDHEN and CDR2 SYDVKM. The CDR3 DNA reads as TGTGCCAGCAGCCCCCCCGCCTACGAGCAGTACTTC. It yields the protein CASSPPAYEQYF.

This clonotype was detected a few times. This chain connects TRBV7-9 to TRBJ2-1; 9 bases are shared with TRBD2. The CDR3 covers 15 residues. CDR1 is SEHNR and CDR2 is FQNEAQ in the germline V gene (reference sequence). The V and J ends lost 4 bases and 10 bases, in that order; junction bases with no gene match: 11. The CDR3 region is CASSSFGREGGEQFF. The CDR3 nucleotides are TGTGCCAGCAGCTCGTTTGGGCGGGAGGGGGGCGAGCAGTTCTTC.

This chain joins TRBV19 and TRBJ2-3; a possible D gene is TRBD1 (5 bases). Germline V lookup: CDR1 LNHDA, CDR2 SQIVND (reference sequence). There are 15 residues in the CDR3. Trimming cost V 5 bases and J 0 bases, with 12 bases left between them. The CDR3 sequence is CASSRSQGSTDTQYF. CDR3 nucleotides: TGTGCCAGTAGTCGATCTCAGGGAAGCACAGATACGCAGTATTTT.

The V gene is TRBV5-1, the J gene TRBJ2-5; 7 positions match TRBD1. This CDR3 has 14 residues. V dropped 4 bases and J dropped 4; count of bases not matched to a gene: 7. Looked up from germline, CDR1 is SGHRS and CDR2 is YFSETQ. CDR3 amino acids: CASSPSGQSETQYF. The CDR3 DNA reads TGCGCCAGCAGCCCGTCGGGACAGTCAGAGACCCAGTACTTC.